A single sample gave rise to the 5 T cell receptor beta chains below, sequenced in a study of molecular identifiers for immune sequencing clone quantification. TCRdb reprocessed the PCR reads via MiXCR and lists one record per CDR3 protein. The data show some 590,000 distinct CDR3 sequences, roughly 25% seen once. The specimen was naive CD8+ T cells from blood, with Jurkat cell RNA spiked in. Regarding subset: FACS-sorted CD8+CD4-CCR7+CD45RA+ naive T cells. These TCRs come from a human donor in good health. Some libraries in this study had Jurkat cell RNA spiked in.

In this sample, this clonotype turned up a few times. V usage is TRBV19 and J usage is TRBJ2-5, with 8 bases aligning to TRBD2. Per germline, CDR1 LNHDA and CDR2 SQIVND (reference sequence). The CDR3 extends over 15 amino acids. V lost 7 bases, J lost 4 bases, and 11 bases stayed unmatched. The CDR3 region is CASTVTSASAETQYF. The CDR3 DNA follows: TGTGCCAGTACTGTGACTAGCGCCTCTGCAGAGACCCAGTACTTC.

This clonotype showed up just a few times. A much larger clonotype is one base distant, so this may be a read error. This CDR3 is missing its conserved last phenylalanine or tryptophan, likely due to a read error. The chain has TRBV10-3 and TRBJ2-3; D not resolved. CDR1 and CDR2 (germline): ENHRY, SYGVKD. This CDR3 is 10 amino acids long. The V gene lost 8 bases and the J gene lost 4 bases, with 4 bases spanning the gap. This CDR3 is CAIGADTQYV. The CDR3 DNA follows: TGTGCCATCGGGGCAGATACGCAGTATGTT.

This clonotype turned up a few times. The chain combines TRBV27 with TRBJ2-2, with D perhaps assigned TRBD1 or TRBD2 (5 bases each). The CDR3 is made up of 15 amino acids. CDR1 MNHEY and CDR2 SMNVEV come from the germline V gene (reference sequence). Trimming left V 5 bases short and J 2 bases short, with 12 bases between. The chain's CDR3 is CASSPSGTNTGELFF. Written as DNA, the CDR3 is TGTGCCAGCAGTCCTTCCGGGACCAACACCGGGGAGCTGTTTTTT.

This clonotype has at least ten counts. This chain connects TRBV24-1 to TRBJ2-4; maybe TRBD2 (6 bases). This CDR3 is 14 amino acids long. Trimming pared 6 bases from V and 13 bases from J, leaving 21 bases between. The germline V gene encodes CDR1 KGHDR and CDR2 SFDVKD. The CDR3 loop reads CATSSRGTEYPQYF. The CDR3 nucleotides read TGTGCCACCAGTTCCCGGGGGACTGAGTATCCGCAGTACTTC.

The chain couples TRBV7-9 to TRBJ2-1, with D maybe TRBD1 (6 bases). The CDR3 runs to 13 residues. The V gene's germline CDR1 is SEHNR and CDR2 FQNEAQ (reference sequence). V was shortened by 6 bases and J by 4 bases, with 10 bases between the two germline ends. This CDR3 is CASRSGQYNEQFF. Written as DNA, the CDR3 is TGTGCCAGCAGATCTGGACAGTACAATGAGCAGTTCTTC.